The rows below give T cell receptor beta chains drawn from one sample of a study of cytomegalovirus exposure and HLA in healthy donors. Libraries were prepared by immunoSEQ multiplex PCR; TCRdb keeps only in-frame clonotypes and omits some of them. The data contain over 150,000 clones, 75% to 90% of them singletons. The sequencing input was PBMCs. The receptors shown here come from a man aged 25-45 years in good health and CMV-seropositive. Both conserved end residues are part of each CDR3. The D gene is left open where the match is weak.

J | D | V | CDR3
. | TRBD1 | TRBV2 | CATTTGSSYEQYF
TRBJ2-3 | TRBD2 | TRBV27 | CASSILAGASTDTQYF
TRBJ1-1 | TRBD1 | TRBV30 | CAWGDRAEQAFF
TRBJ2-7 | TRBD2 | TRBV5-4 | CASSLGLAGANDEQYF
TRBJ2-1 | . | TRBV11-3 | CASSLLTGISYNEQFF
TRBJ2-1 | TRBD2 | TRBV5-1 | CASSPSAGGRVEQFF
TRBJ2-5 | . | TRBV30 | CAWSVDRGETQYF
TRBJ2-3 | TRBD2 | TRBV7-2 | CASSFRAGGYDTQYF
TRBJ2-7 | . | TRBV2 | CASSELSYEQYF
TRBJ2-1 | TRBD2 | TRBV18 | CASSPRTSVDEQFF
TRBJ1-2 | TRBD1 | TRBV9 | CASSVHRDSANYGYTF
TRBJ2-1 | TRBD2 | TRBV28 | CASRNPLAGVSEQFF
TRBJ2-7 | TRBD1 | TRBV6-1 | CASPSTGDSYEQYF
TRBJ1-1 | . | TRBV30 | CAWSLSGSEAFF
TRBJ2-4 | TRBD1 | TRBV4-1 | CASSYTDRAGSIQYF
TRBJ1-1 | TRBD1 | TRBV5-6 | CASSPIGQGSAEAFF
TRBJ2-5 | TRBD2 | TRBV6-1 | CASSELAGGQETQYF
TRBJ2-7 | . | TRBV5-4 | CASSQETGSSYEQYF
TRBJ2-1 | . | TRBV20-1 | CSASSIEQFF
TRBJ2-5 | TRBD2 | TRBV5-1 | CASSLGSSGGAQSQETQYF
TRBJ2-1 | TRBD2 | TRBV15 | CATSRGSGTYNEQFF
TRBJ2-7 | . | TRBV7-6 | CASSLAAGEQYF
TRBJ1-1 | . | TRBV10-1 | CASTRGMNTEAFF
. | TRBD1 | TRBV5-1 | CASSLEDRAFYEQYF
TRBJ1-1 | TRBD1 | TRBV7-2 | CASTTPAGVRQGPEAFF
TRBJ2-7 | . | TRBV19 | CASSTPDSNPTSSSYEQYF
TRBJ2-1 | TRBD2 | TRBV5-1 | CASSLNSGSLGEQFF
TRBJ2-1 | TRBD2 | TRBV9 | CASSVGGNREAEQFF
TRBJ1-2 | . | TRBV6-5 | CASSYSGHNYGYTF
TRBJ2-1 | TRBD2 | TRBV5-1 | CASSLGLGLALGYNEQFF
. | . | TRBV9 | CASSEDSYPYEQYF
TRBJ1-1 | . | TRBV15 | CATSRDQLSGGPTEAFF
TRBJ2-1 | TRBD2 | TRBV11-2 | CASSGTSGREQFF
TRBJ1-2 | . | TRBV4-3 | CASSQDPRVILAGYTF
TRBJ2-3 | TRBD2 | TRBV18 | CASSPLAGSTDTQYF
TRBJ2-1 | . | TRBV7-8 | CASSSSGGDEQFF
TRBJ1-6 | . | TRBV18 | CASSPPTHGGSPLHF
TRBJ1-2 | TRBD1 | TRBV6-6 | CASSYDREAANYGYTF
TRBJ1-5 | TRBD1 | TRBV7-2 | CASTLTGGWSNQPQHF
TRBJ2-1 | TRBD1 | TRBV14 | CASSLRTGGSIYNEQFF
TRBJ2-5 | . | TRBV5-1 | CASSLVGHQETQYF
TRBJ2-7 | . | TRBV6-5 | CASSYVSYEQYF
TRBJ2-7 | . | TRBV11-3 | CASSSTGLYEQYF